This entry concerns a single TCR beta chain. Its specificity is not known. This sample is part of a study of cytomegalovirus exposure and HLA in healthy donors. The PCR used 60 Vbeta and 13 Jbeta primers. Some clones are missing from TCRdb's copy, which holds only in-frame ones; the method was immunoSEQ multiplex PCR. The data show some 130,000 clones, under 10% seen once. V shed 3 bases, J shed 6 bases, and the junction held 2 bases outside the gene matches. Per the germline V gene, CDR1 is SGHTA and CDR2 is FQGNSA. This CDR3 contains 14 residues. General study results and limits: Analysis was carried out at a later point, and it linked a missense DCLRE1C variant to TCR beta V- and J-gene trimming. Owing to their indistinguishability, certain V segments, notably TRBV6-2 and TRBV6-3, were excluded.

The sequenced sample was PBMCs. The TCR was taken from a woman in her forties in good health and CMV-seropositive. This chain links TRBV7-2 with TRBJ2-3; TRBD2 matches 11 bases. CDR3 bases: TGTGCCAGCAGCTTTAGCGGGGGGGCCGATACGCAGTATTTT. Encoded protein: CASSFSGGADTQYF. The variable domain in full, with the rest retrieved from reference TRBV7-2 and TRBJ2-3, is GAGVSQSPSNKVTEKGKDVELRCDPISGHTALYWYRQSLGQGLEFLIYFQGNSAPDKSGLPSDRFSAERTGGSVSTLTIQRTQQEDSAVYLCASSFSGGADTQYFGPGTRLTVL.